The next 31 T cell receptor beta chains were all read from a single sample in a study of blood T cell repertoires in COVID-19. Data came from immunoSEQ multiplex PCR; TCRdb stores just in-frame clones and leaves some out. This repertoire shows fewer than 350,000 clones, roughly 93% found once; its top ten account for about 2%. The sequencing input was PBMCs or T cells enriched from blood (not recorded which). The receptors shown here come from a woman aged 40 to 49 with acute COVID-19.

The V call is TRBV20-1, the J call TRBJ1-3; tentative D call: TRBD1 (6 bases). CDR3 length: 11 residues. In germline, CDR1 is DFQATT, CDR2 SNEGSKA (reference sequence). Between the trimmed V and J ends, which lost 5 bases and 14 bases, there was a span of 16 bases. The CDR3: CSAVGQSNVYF. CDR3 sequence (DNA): TGCAGTGCTGTAGGACAGTCCAACGTATATTTT.

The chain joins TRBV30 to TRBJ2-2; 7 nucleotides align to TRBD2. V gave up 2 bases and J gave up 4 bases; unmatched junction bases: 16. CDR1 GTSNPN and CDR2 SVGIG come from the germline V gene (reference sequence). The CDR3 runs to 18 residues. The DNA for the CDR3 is TGTGCCTGGAGTCCTGGACTAGAGATTCTTCAAAGCACCGGGGAGCTGTTTTTT. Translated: CAWSPGLEILQSTGELFF.

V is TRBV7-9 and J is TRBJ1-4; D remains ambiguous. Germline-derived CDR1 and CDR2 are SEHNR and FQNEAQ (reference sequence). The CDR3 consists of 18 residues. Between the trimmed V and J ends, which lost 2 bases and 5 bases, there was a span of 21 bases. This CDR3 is CASSLPRPGRGRNEKLFF. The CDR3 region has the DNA TGTGCCAGCAGCTTACCCCGTCCGGGGAGAGGGAGAAATGAAAAACTGTTTTTT.

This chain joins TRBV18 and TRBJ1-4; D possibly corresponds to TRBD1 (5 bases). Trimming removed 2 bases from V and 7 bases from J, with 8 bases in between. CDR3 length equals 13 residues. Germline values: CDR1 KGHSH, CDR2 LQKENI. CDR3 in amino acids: CASSPVGGEKLFF. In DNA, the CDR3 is TGTGCCAGCTCACCAGTCGGGGGTGAAAAACTGTTTTTT.

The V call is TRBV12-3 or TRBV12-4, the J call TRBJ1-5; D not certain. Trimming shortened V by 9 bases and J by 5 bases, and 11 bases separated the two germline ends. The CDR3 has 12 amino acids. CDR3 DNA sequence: TGTGCCAGTACTTGGGCAGATCAGCCCCAGCATTTT. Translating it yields CASTWADQPQHF.

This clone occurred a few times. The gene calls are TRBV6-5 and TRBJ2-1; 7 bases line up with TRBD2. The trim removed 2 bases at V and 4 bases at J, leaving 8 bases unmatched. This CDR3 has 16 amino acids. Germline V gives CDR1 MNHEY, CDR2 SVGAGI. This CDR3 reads CASSYGLSGMYNEQFF. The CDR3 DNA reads TGTGCCAGCAGTTACGGGTTAAGCGGGATGTACAATGAGCAGTTCTTC.

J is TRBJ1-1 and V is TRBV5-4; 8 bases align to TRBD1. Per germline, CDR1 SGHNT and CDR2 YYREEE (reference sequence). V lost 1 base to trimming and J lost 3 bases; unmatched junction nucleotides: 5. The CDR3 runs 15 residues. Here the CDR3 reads CASSLRTGWDTEAFF. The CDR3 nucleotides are TGTGCCAGCAGCTTGAGGACAGGGTGGGACACTGAAGCTTTCTTT. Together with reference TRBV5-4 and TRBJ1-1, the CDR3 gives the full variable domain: ETGVTQSPTHLIKTRGQQVTLRCSSQSGHNTVSWYQQALGQGPQFIFQYYREEENGRGNFPPRFSGLQFPNYSSELNVNALELDDSALYLCASSLRTGWDTEAFFGQGTRLTVV.

The CDR3 bases are TGTGCCAGTAGTATTGGCCAGGGTGAGACCCAGTACTTC. Its protein product is CASSIGQGETQYF. The V and J genes are TRBV19 and TRBJ2-5; TRBD1 might be the D (5 bases). This CDR3 has 13 residues. Germline V gene sequence: CDR1 LNHDA, CDR2 SQIVND (reference sequence). The V end lost 3 bases, the J end lost 5 bases, and 10 bases lay between the germline ends.

This CDR3 is CASGEQGALTGELFF. The DNA of the CDR3 is TGTGCCAGCGGCGAACAGGGGGCGCTCACCGGGGAGCTGTTTTTT. The chain joins TRBV11-2 to TRBJ2-2; 9 positions agree with TRBD1. Germline V gene sequence: CDR1 SGHAT, CDR2 FQNNGV. This CDR3 has 15 residues. The ends lost 8 bases at V and 4 bases at J; junction bases unmatched: 8.

Here the CDR3 reads CASIPGRGYNSPLHF. The CDR3 coding sequence is TGTGCCAGCATCCCCGGTCGGGGGTATAATTCACCCCTCCACTTT. The rearrangement links TRBV6-5 to TRBJ1-6, with D possibly matching TRBD1 (5 bases). V lost 7 bases, J lost 4 bases, and 14 bases lay in between. The germline gives CDR1 MNHEY, CDR2 SVGAGI. The CDR3 runs to 15 residues.

CDR3 coding DNA: TGTGCCAGTAGTGGGGGGACTAGCTCTGGAAACACCATATATTTT. The encoded protein is CASSGGTSSGNTIYF. The V call is TRBV19, the J call TRBJ1-3; tentative D call: TRBD1 (5 bases). The CDR3 is 15 amino acids. V lost 5 bases, J lost 0 bases, and 11 bases lay in between. The germline V gene has CDR1 LNHDA and CDR2 SQIVND (reference sequence). Based on the CDR3 plus reference TRBV19 and TRBJ1-3, the full variable domain is DGGITQSPKYLFRKEGQNVTLSCEQNLNHDAMYWYRQDPGQGLRLIYYSQIVNDFQKGDIAEGYSVSREKKESFPLTVTSAQKNPTAFYLCASSGGTSSGNTIYFGEGSWLTVV.

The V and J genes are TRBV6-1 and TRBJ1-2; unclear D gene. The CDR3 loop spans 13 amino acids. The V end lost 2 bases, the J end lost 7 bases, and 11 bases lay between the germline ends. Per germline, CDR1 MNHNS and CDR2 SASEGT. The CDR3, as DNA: TGTGCCAGCAGTGAATTGATTGGGCTTGGCTACACCTTC. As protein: CASSELIGLGYTF.

The CDR3 DNA follows: TGTGCCAGCAGCTTCGGGACAGAACCCAAGTATTTT. Its translation is CASSFGTEPKYF. The rearrangement joins TRBV7-3 to TRBJ2-3; the match to TRBD1 covers 7 bases. With V trimmed by 3 bases and J by 13 bases, 7 bases remained unmatched. Germline CDR1 SGHTA, CDR2 FQGTGA. This CDR3 has 12 residues. The variable domain in full, completed from reference TRBV7-3 and TRBJ2-3, reads GAGVSQTPSNKVTEKGKYVELRCDPISGHTALYWYRQSLGQGPEFLIYFQGTGAADDSGLPNDRFFAVRPEGSVSTLKIQRTERGDSAVYLCASSFGTEPKYFGPGTRLTVL.

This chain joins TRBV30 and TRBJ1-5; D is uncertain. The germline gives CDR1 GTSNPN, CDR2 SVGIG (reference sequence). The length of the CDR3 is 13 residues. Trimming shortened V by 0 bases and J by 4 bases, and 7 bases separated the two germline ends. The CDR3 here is CAWSVLGNQPQHF. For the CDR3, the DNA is TGTGCCTGGAGTGTACTAGGGAATCAGCCCCAGCATTTT.

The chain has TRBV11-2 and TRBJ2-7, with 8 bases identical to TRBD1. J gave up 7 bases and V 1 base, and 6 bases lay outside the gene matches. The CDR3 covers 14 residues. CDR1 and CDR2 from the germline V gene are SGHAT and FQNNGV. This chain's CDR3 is CASSLGGRGREQYF. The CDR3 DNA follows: TGTGCCAGCAGCTTAGGGGGCAGGGGGCGGGAGCAGTACTTC. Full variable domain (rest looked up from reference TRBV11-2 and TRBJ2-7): EAGVAQSPRYKIIEKRQSVAFWCNPISGHATLYWYQQILGQGPKLLIQFQNNGVVDDSQLPKDRFSAERLKGVDSTLKIQPAKLEDSAVYLCASSLGGRGREQYFGPGTRLTVT.

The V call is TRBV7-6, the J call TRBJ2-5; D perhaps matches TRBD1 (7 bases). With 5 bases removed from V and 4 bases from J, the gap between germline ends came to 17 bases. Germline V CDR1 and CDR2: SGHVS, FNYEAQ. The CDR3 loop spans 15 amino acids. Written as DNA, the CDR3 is TGTGCCAGCAGCCCTGGAGGGGGCGCGGGAGAGACCCAGTACTTC. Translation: CASSPGGGAGETQYF.

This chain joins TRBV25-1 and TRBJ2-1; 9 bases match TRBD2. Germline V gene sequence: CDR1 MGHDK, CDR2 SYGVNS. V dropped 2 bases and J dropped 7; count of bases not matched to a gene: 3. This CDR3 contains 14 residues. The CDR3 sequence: CASSEAGGLNEQFF. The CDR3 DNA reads TGTGCCAGCAGTGAAGCGGGGGGGCTGAATGAGCAGTTCTTC.

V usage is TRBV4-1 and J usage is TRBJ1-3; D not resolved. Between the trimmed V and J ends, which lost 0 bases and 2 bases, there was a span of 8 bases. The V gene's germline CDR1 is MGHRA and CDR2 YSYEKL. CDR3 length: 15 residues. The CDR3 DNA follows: TGCGCCAGCAGCCAAGATCGCGGTGCTGGAAACACCATATATTTT. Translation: CASSQDRGAGNTIYF.

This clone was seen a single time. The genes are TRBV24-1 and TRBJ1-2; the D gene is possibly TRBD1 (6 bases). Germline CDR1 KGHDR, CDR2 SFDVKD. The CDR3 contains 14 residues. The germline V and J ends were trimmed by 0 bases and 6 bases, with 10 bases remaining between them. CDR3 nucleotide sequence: TGTGCCACCAGTGATTTGGAAGGACAGCATGGCTACACCTTC. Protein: CATSDLEGQHGYTF.

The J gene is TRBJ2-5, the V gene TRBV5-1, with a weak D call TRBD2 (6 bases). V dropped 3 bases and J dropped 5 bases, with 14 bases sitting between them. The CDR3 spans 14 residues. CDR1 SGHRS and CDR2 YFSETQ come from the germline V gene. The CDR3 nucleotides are TGCGCCAGCAGCTCCGGGGGTTCAGGGGAGACCCAGTACTTC. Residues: CASSSGGSGETQYF.

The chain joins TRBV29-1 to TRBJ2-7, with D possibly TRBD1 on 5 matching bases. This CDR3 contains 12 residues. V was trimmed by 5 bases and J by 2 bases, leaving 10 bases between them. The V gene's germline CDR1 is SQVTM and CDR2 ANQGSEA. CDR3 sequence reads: CSVLTETYEQYF. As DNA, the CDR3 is TGCAGCGTTTTGACAGAAACCTACGAGCAGTACTTC.

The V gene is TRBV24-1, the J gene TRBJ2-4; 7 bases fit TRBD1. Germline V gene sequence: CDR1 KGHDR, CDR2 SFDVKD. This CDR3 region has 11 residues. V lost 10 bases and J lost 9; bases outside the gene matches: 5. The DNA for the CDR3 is TGTGCCACTGCCTCAGGGGGCATTCAGTACTTC. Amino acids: CATASGGIQYF.

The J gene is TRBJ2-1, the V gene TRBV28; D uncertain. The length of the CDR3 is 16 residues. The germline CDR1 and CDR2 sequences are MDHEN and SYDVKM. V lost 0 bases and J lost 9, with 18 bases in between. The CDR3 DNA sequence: TGTGCCAGCAGTTTATGGTCAATGGGTAGCCGGAGTGAGCAGTTCTTC. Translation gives CASSLWSMGSRSEQFF.

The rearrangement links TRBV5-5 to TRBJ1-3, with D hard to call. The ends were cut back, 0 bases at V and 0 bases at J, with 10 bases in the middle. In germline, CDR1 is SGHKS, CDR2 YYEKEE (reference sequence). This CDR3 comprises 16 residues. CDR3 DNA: TGTGCCAGCAGCTTGGCTCTAGGGAGCTCTGGAAACACCATATATTTT. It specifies CASSLALGSSGNTIYF.

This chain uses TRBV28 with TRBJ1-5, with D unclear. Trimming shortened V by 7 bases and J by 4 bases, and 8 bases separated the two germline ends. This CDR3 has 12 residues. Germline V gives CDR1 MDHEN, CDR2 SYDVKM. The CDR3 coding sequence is TGTGCCAGCACCACCGGTAATCAGCCCCAGCATTTT. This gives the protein CASTTGNQPQHF.

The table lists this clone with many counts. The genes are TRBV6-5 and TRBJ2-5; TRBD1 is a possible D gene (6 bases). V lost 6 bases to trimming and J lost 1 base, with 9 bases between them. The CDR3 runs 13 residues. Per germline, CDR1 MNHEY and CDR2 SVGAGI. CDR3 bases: TGTGCCAGCAGCGGACAGCCCCAAGAGACCCAGTACTTC. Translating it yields CASSGQPQETQYF.

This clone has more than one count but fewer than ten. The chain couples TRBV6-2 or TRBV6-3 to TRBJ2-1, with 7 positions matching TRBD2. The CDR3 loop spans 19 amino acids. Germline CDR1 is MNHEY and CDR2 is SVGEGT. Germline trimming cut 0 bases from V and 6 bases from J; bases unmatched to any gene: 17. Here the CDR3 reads CASSYSTKRGAGKVNEQFF. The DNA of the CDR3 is TGTGCCAGCAGTTACTCGACGAAACGGGGAGCGGGAAAGGTCAATGAGCAGTTCTTC.

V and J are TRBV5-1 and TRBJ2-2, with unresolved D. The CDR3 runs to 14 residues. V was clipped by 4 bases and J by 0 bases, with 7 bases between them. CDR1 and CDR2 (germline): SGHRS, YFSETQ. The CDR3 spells CASSPYSNTGELFF. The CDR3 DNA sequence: TGCGCCAGCAGCCCCTACTCGAACACCGGGGAGCTGTTTTTT.

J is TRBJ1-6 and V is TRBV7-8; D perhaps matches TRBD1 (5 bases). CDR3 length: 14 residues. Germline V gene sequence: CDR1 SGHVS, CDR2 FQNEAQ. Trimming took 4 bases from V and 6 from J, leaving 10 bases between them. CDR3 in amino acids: CASSYRSFNSPLHF. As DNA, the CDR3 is TGTGCCAGCAGCTACAGGTCTTTTAATTCACCCCTCCACTTT.

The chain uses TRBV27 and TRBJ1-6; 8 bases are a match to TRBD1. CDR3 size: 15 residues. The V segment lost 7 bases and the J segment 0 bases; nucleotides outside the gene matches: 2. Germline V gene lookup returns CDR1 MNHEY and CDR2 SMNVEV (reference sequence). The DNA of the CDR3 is TGTGCCAGCAAACAGGGGGGCTCCTATAATTCACCCCTCCACTTT. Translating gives CASKQGGSYNSPLHF.

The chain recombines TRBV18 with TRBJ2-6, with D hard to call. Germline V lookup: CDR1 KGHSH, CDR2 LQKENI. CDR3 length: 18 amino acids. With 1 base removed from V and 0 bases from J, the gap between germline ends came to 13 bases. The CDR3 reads CASSPLPSQVSGANVLTF. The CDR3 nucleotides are TGTGCCAGCTCACCACTACCCAGTCAGGTCTCTGGGGCCAACGTCCTGACTTTC.